One sample yielded the 14 T cell receptor beta chains listed below, sequenced in a study of blood T cell repertoires in COVID-19. TCRdb's table, derived via immunoSEQ multiplex PCR, lists solely in-frame clones and lacks some. Of about 200,000 clones listed, 65% to 90% are singletons. Sequencing was carried out using peripheral blood. Receptor source: a woman in her seventies with COVID-19, enrolled during active disease.

CDR3 sequence reads: CASSTERGGGTGELFF. The CDR3 nucleotides are TGTGCCAGCAGCACTGAGCGGGGGGGCGGCACCGGGGAGCTGTTTTTT. This rearrangement joins TRBV5-4 to TRBJ2-2; TRBD2 aligns across 10 bases. The CDR3 has 16 residues. Losses at the gene ends were 4 bases for V and 4 bases for J; bases not matched to a gene: 7. Germline loops: CDR1 SGHNT, CDR2 YYREEE (reference sequence).

The CDR3 nucleotides read TGTGCCAGCAGCCAAGATAGCGTCAGGGGAACCCAGTACTTC. It codes for CASSQDSVRGTQYF. This chain joins TRBV3-1 (or the pseudogene TRBV3-2) and TRBJ2-5; D perhaps matches TRBD1 (6 bases). The germline CDR1 and CDR2 sequences are LGHDT and YNNKEL (reference sequence). This CDR3 region has 14 residues. V was cut by 0 bases and J by 8 bases, with 13 bases left in between.

CDR3 bases: TGTGCCAGCAGCGACAGGGTCTCCTACGAGCAGTACTTC. It specifies CASSDRVSYEQYF. V and J are TRBV11-3 and TRBJ2-7; TRBD1 aligns across 7 bases. This CDR3 has 13 amino acids. V lost 5 bases to trimming and J lost 0 bases; unmatched junction nucleotides: 1. From germline, CDR1 is SGHNT and CDR2 YENEEA.

The V and J genes are TRBV19 and TRBJ1-2; 8 bases match TRBD1. CDR1 and CDR2 (germline): LNHDA, SQIVND (reference sequence). The CDR3 sequence is 12 residues long. Trimming cost V 6 bases and J 4 bases; bases outside gene matches: 1. CDR3 DNA: TGTGCCAGTAGACAGGGGGGCTATGGCTACACCTTC. Its protein is CASRQGGYGYTF.

The rearrangement uses TRBV29-1 and TRBJ1-1, with D unclear. CDR3 length: 14 residues. The germline CDR1 and CDR2 sequences are SQVTM and ANQGSEA. Trimming cost V 6 bases and J 6 bases, with 20 bases left between them. CDR3 DNA: TGCAGCGTCGCGGAACGGGTGCATCCCGCTGAAGCTTTCTTT. It is translated as CSVAERVHPAEAFF.

This chain uses TRBV19 with TRBJ2-2, with 9 bases fitting TRBD2. This CDR3 has 14 amino acids. The V segment lost 4 bases and the J segment 8 bases; nucleotides outside the gene matches: 5. The germline CDR1 and CDR2 sequences are LNHDA and SQIVND (reference sequence). In DNA form, the CDR3 reads TGTGCCAGTAGTAGCGGGAGGGCCGCTGGGGAGCTGTTTTTT. It encodes CASSSGRAAGELFF. Based on the CDR3 plus reference TRBV19 and TRBJ2-2, the full variable domain is DGGITQSPKYLFRKEGQNVTLSCEQNLNHDAMYWYRQDPGQGLRLIYYSQIVNDFQKGDIAEGYSVSREKKESFPLTVTSAQKNPTAFYLCASSSGRAAGELFFGEGSRLTVL.

V is TRBV2 and J is TRBJ1-5; D may be TRBD1 (6 bases). The CDR3 runs to 15 residues. Germline CDR1 reads SNHLY; CDR2 reads FYNNEI. V was shortened by 4 bases and J by 2 bases, with 12 bases between the two germline ends. The chain's CDR3 is CASSAHKGGNQPQHF. In DNA, the CDR3 is TGTGCCAGCAGTGCCCACAAGGGGGGCAATCAGCCCCAGCATTTT.

J is TRBJ1-5 and V is TRBV7-9, with D perhaps matching TRBD1 (6 bases). Germline CDR1 SEHNR, CDR2 FQNEAQ (reference sequence). V gave up 5 bases and J gave up 9 bases, with 17 bases separating them. This CDR3 comprises 14 residues. The DNA of the CDR3 is TGTGCCAGCAGCGTCAACAGGGCGTCGGCGCCCCAGCATTTT. It is translated as CASSVNRASAPQHF.

The chain couples TRBV6-2 or TRBV6-3 to TRBJ1-1, with a possible D match to TRBD1 (5 bases). Germline V gene lookup returns CDR1 MNHEY and CDR2 SVGEGT. V was trimmed by 2 bases and J by 3 bases, leaving 16 bases between them. The CDR3 is 16 amino acids. Written as DNA, the CDR3 is TGTGCCAGCAGTTACATCGGCAGGGTTGAATACACTGAAGCTTTCTTT. Translation gives CASSYIGRVEYTEAFF.

The gene calls are TRBV7-2 and TRBJ2-3; TRBD2 agrees at 10 bases. Germline CDR1 reads SGHTA; CDR2 reads FQGNSA. CDR3 length: 16 amino acids. The trim removed 4 bases at V and 2 bases at J, leaving 6 bases unmatched. The CDR3 DNA reads TGTGCCAGCAGCTCCTGGACTAGCGGTCACACAGATACGCAGTATTTT. It translates to CASSSWTSGHTDTQYF.

The chain recombines TRBV5-4 with TRBJ2-5, with D unresolved. V was trimmed by 4 bases and J by 4 bases, leaving 14 bases between them. CDR1 is SGHNT, CDR2 YYREEE, per germline (reference sequence). This CDR3 has 14 residues. The CDR3 region is CASSPYMSPETQYF. DNA of the CDR3: TGTGCCAGCAGCCCCTATATGTCCCCAGAGACCCAGTACTTC. The variable domain in full, completed from reference TRBV5-4 and TRBJ2-5, reads ETGVTQSPTHLIKTRGQQVTLRCSSQSGHNTVSWYQQALGQGPQFIFQYYREEENGRGNFPPRFSGLQFPNYSSELNVNALELDDSALYLCASSPYMSPETQYFGPGTRLLVL.

This clone appeared a single time. This sequence joins TRBV5-1 and TRBJ1-1, with 7 bases fitting TRBD1. There are 13 residues in the CDR3. The germline gives CDR1 SGHRS, CDR2 YFSETQ. V lost 7 bases to trimming and J lost 3 bases; unmatched junction nucleotides: 6. The CDR3 DNA is TGCGCCAGCTTGAGACAGGGTGACACTGAAGCTTTCTTT. Translated: CASLRQGDTEAFF.

This chain joins TRBV27 and TRBJ2-6; unclear D gene. The V end lost 6 bases, the J end lost 3 bases, and 9 bases lay between the germline ends. Germline assignment: CDR1 MNHEY and CDR2 SMNVEV (reference sequence). The CDR3 runs to 14 residues. The CDR3, as DNA: TGTGCCAGCAGGGTTTCCTATGGGGCCAACGTCCTGACTTTC. Amino acid sequence: CASRVSYGANVLTF.

CDR3 sequence: CASSIRGQTNTEAFF. In nucleotides, the CDR3 is TGTGCCAGTAGTATAAGGGGACAGACGAACACTGAAGCTTTCTTT. The chain has TRBV19 and TRBJ1-1; TRBD1 matches at 7 bases. Germline assignment: CDR1 LNHDA and CDR2 SQIVND (reference sequence). The CDR3 is 15 residues long. V lost 2 bases to trimming and J lost 1 base; unmatched junction nucleotides: 4.